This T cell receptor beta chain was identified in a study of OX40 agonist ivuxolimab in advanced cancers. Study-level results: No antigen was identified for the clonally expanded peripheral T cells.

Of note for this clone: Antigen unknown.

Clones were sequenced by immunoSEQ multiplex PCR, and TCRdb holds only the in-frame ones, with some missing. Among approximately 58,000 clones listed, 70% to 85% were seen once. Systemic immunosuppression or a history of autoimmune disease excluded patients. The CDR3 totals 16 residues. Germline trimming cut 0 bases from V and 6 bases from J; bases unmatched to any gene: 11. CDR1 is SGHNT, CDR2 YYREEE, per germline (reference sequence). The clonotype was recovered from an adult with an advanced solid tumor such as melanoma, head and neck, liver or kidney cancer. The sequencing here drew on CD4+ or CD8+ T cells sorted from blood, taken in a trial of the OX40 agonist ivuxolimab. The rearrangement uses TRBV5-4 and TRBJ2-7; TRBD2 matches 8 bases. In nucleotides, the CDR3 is TGTGCCAGCAGCTTGGGAGGGTCGACTAGCGTAGGCGAGCAGTACTTC. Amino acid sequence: CASSLGGSTSVGEQYF.